These 17 T cell receptor beta chains were all obtained from the same sample, sequenced in a study of prognosis after radiotherapy for stage I lung cancer. The TCR beta CDR3 region was amplified from genomic DNA, with two rounds of multiplex PCR being used for the amplification. The authors ran first-round PCR with primers specific to each TRBV and TRBJ gene. TCRdb re-derived calls from the multiplex PCR reads in MiXCR, one entry per CDR3 protein. The sample consists of tens of thousands of distinct CDR3 sequences, less than 35% of them appearing once. The sequences come from PBMCs, collected before or after stereotactic body radiation therapy (not recorded which). All receptors come from a donor aged 50 or older with non-small cell lung cancer.

This clonotype was counted ten times or more. The gene calls are TRBV18 and TRBJ2-3, with 9 nucleotides matching TRBD2. CDR3 size: 20 residues. CDR1 and CDR2 from the germline V gene are KGHSH and LQKENI. Trimming took 2 bases from V and 5 from J; bases not matched to a gene: 20. CDR3 amino acids: CASSPKSLLLAGGMQDTQYF. In DNA form, the CDR3 reads TGTGCCAGCTCACCAAAGTCGTTGTTACTAGCGGGCGGCATGCAAGATACGCAGTATTTT.

This clonotype was observed many times. V usage is TRBV28 and J usage is TRBJ2-3; possibly TRBD2 for D (6 bases). CDR1 and CDR2 from the germline V gene are MDHEN and SYDVKM. The CDR3 has 13 amino acids. V was cut by 10 bases and J by 5 bases, with 16 bases left in between. As DNA, the CDR3 is TGTGCCACCTCAGGAGGGCGAAGAGATACGCAGTATTTT. It specifies CATSGGRRDTQYF. Complete variable domain (other parts from reference TRBV28 and TRBJ2-3): DVKVTQSSRYLVKRTGEKVFLECVQDMDHENMFWYRQDPGLGLRLIYFSYDVKMKEKGDIPEGYSVSREKKERFSLILESASTNQTSMYLCATSGGRRDTQYFGPGTRLTVL.

This clonotype is medium-sized. The rearrangement links TRBV30 to TRBJ1-6; D call uncertain. There are 13 residues in the CDR3. V was cut by 4 bases and J by 10 bases, with 14 bases left in between. Germline V gene sequence: CDR1 GTSNPN, CDR2 SVGIG (reference sequence). CDR3 sequence: CAWMKGKWSPLHF. CDR3 DNA sequence: TGTGCCTGGATGAAAGGGAAATGGTCACCCCTCCACTTT.

This clonotype was found many times. The chain carries TRBV24-1 and TRBJ2-2; TRBD2 agrees at 7 bases. The CDR3 contains 16 residues. V shed 4 bases and J 4 bases; nucleotides not matched to a gene: 8. Germline V lookup: CDR1 KGHDR, CDR2 SFDVKD. The CDR3 loop is CATSDPSGVGTGELFF. The DNA of the CDR3 is TGTGCCACCAGTGACCCGAGCGGGGTGGGCACCGGGGAGCTGTTTTTT.

Comment on this clonotype: A much larger clone differs from this one at a single base, so this may be a read error. The CDR3 region has the DNA TGTGCCAGCACCCTACAGGGGGCGGGAGGCAATGAAGCTTTCTTT. As protein: CASTLQGAGGNEAFF. V and J are TRBV6-2 or TRBV6-3 and TRBJ1-1; 9 bases fit TRBD1. This CDR3 has 15 residues. V was pared by 7 bases and J by 7 bases, with 13 bases of the junction left unmatched. CDR1 is MNHEY, CDR2 SVGEGT, per germline.

This clonotype showed up many times. This sequence joins TRBV4-2 and TRBJ2-6; TRBD2 is a possible D gene (7 bases). The germline V gene has CDR1 LGHNA and CDR2 YNFKEQ. V was pared by 4 bases and J by 2 bases, with 21 bases between. The CDR3 has 19 amino acids. The CDR3 DNA sequence: TGTGCCAGCAGCCGAACCGTGGGGGGGCGCGACACTGGGGCCAACGTCCTGACTTTC. Translated: CASSRTVGGRDTGANVLTF.

At least ten counts were recorded for this clonotype. The chain employs TRBV7-3 and TRBJ2-2, with 8 bases lining up with TRBD2. CDR3 size: 17 residues. The germline gives CDR1 SGHTA, CDR2 FQGTGA. V lost 2 bases to trimming and J lost 3 bases; unmatched junction nucleotides: 8. The CDR3 sequence is CASSLGSGREDTGELFF. CDR3 DNA sequence: TGTGCCAGCAGCTTAGGTTCGGGGCGGGAGGACACCGGGGAGCTGTTTTTT. The full variable domain, completed using reference TRBV7-3 and TRBJ2-2, is GAGVSQTPSNKVTEKGKYVELRCDPISGHTALYWYRQSLGQGPEFLIYFQGTGAADDSGLPNDRFFAVRPEGSVSTLKIQRTERGDSAVYLCASSLGSGREDTGELFFGEGSRLTVL.

The V and J genes are TRBV25-1 and TRBJ1-1; D gene uncertain. The V end was cut by 7 bases, the J end by 1 base, with 10 bases between. This CDR3 is built from 13 residues. Germline V gene data show CDR1 as MGHDK and CDR2 as SYGVNS. CDR3 coding DNA: TGTGCCAGCAAATCTGCGGAGAACACTGAAGCTTTCTTT. Its translation is CASKSAENTEAFF.

Remarks on this clonotype: The junction differs from germline at one of its ends, possibly a read error. V and J are TRBV13 and TRBJ2-7; D may correspond to TRBD1 or TRBD2 (6 bases each). Per germline, CDR1 PRHDT and CDR2 FYEKMQ (reference sequence). This CDR3 has 15 amino acids. Here the CDR3 reads CANSLGGGRDYEQYF. The DNA for the CDR3 is TGTGCCAACAGCCTAGGAGGGGGGCGGGACTACGAGCAGTACTTC.

A word on this clonotype: This may arise from a read error, as a much more abundant clone is one base away. The CDR3 nucleotides are TGCAGTGCGAGGATGAGGACTAGCGGATATGAGCAGTTCTTC. Protein sequence: CSARMRTSGYEQFF. V gene TRBV20-1 combines with J gene TRBJ2-1; 10 bases fit TRBD2. Germline trimming cut 6 bases from V and 8 bases from J; bases unmatched to any gene: 10. The CDR3 contains 14 residues. CDR1 DFQATT and CDR2 SNEGSKA come from the germline V gene (reference sequence).

At least ten counts were recorded for this clonotype. The chain employs TRBV12-3 or TRBV12-4 and TRBJ2-3; D gene uncertain. This CDR3 spans 12 amino acids. V was trimmed by 7 bases and J by 7 bases, leaving 12 bases between them. The CDR3 here is CASIRAPHTQYF. The CDR3 nucleotides are TGTGCCAGCATTAGGGCACCTCATACGCAGTATTTT.

The gene calls are TRBV5-1 and TRBJ2-1; D might be TRBD2 (6 bases). The germline V gene has CDR1 SGHRS and CDR2 YFSETQ. The CDR3 has 15 residues. The CDR3: CASLRLSGAYNEQFF. The CDR3 bases are TGCGCGAGCCTGCGACTATCGGGAGCCTACAATGAGCAGTTCTTC. Combining the CDR3 with reference TRBV5-1 and TRBJ2-1 gives the whole variable domain KAGVTQTPRYLIKTRGQQVTLSCSPISGHRSVSWYQQTPGQGLQFLFEYFSETQRNKGNFPGRFSGRQFSNSRSEMNVSTLELGDSALYLCASLRLSGAYNEQFFGPGTRLTVL.

This clonotype was seen ten or more times. In nucleotides, the CDR3 is TGTGCCAGTAGTATTATAATGAGGGGAAACTACGAGCAGTACTTC. Its protein product is CASSIIMRGNYEQYF. The chain is built from TRBV19 and TRBJ2-7; D might be TRBD1 or TRBD2, each matching 5 bases. Germline-derived CDR1 and CDR2 are LNHDA and SQIVND (reference sequence). The CDR3 has 15 amino acids. Trimming cost V 3 bases and J 3 bases, with 15 bases left between them.

In the case of this clonotype: One base separates it from a far larger clone, so it is likely a read error. The rearrangement joins TRBV6-2 or TRBV6-3 to TRBJ2-2; D not resolved. Germline values: CDR1 MNHEY, CDR2 SVGEGT. The CDR3 extends over 12 amino acids. CDR3 nucleotide sequence: TGTACCAGCAGTTACGGCGCCGGGGAGCTGTTTTTT. Translating gives CTSSYGAGELFF.

This clonotype has a count of ten or more. The chain has TRBV11-2 and TRBJ2-7, with 11 nucleotides matching TRBD2. The CDR3 sequence is 21 residues long. CDR1 is SGHAT and CDR2 is FQNNGV in the germline V gene. V lost 1 base and J lost 3; bases outside the gene matches: 20. In DNA, the CDR3 is TGTGCCAGCAGCTTAGGTAGCGGGACTAGCGGACTACTAAACCCTCTCTACGAGCAGTACTTC. This codes for CASSLGSGTSGLLNPLYEQYF.

The CDR3: CASSLHIGGADTQYF. CDR3 nucleotide sequence: TGTGCCAGCAGCCTCCATATCGGGGGGGCAGATACGCAGTATTTT. The V gene is TRBV11-2, the J gene TRBJ2-3; 8 bases fit TRBD2. With 5 bases clipped from V and 4 bases from J, the junction kept 8 bases outside the gene matches. In germline, CDR1 is SGHAT, CDR2 FQNNGV. The length of the CDR3 is 15 residues.

The chain carries TRBV6-2 or TRBV6-3 and TRBJ1-3; maybe TRBD1 (6 bases). From germline, CDR1 is MNHEY and CDR2 SVGEGT. V was clipped by 9 bases and J by 0 bases, with 21 bases between them. The CDR3 loop spans 17 amino acids. The chain's CDR3 is CASVKRSGQHSGNTIYF. CDR3 nucleotide sequence: TGTGCCAGTGTCAAAAGATCCGGACAGCACTCTGGAAACACCATATATTTT.